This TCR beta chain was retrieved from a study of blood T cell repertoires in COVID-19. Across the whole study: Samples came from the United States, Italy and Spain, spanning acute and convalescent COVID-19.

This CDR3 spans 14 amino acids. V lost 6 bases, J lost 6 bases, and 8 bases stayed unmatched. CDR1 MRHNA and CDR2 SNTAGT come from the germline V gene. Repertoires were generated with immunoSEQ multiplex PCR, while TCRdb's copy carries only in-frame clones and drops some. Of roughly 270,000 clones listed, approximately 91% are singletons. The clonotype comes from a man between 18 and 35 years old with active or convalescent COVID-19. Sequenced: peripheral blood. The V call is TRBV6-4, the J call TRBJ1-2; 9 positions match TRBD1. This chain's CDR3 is CASRASGTGNGYTF. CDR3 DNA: TGTGCCAGCAGAGCCTCCGGGACAGGGAATGGCTACACCTTC.